The T cell receptor (beta chain) under discussion was sequenced for a study of blood T cell repertoires in COVID-19 (TCRdb year 2020). With respect to the entire study: Samples from collaborators originated in the United States, Italy and Spain and spanned both the acute and convalescent phases of COVID-19. Samples were obtained from the ongoing ImmuneRACE study (first 160 participants) and from 1,200 or so subjects provided by 6 global collaborators. A freely available public database, intended as a resource for researchers studying the immune response to SARS-CoV-2, is where the repertoires were released. Where available, HLA class I and class II types were obtained from metadata supplied by the sample provider rather than from assay-based typing. A de-identified subject ID, COVID-19 status, age in years and sex were almost always included in the sample metadata. Deeply sampled blood TCRbeta repertoires from subjects exposed to, actively infected with, or recovered from COVID-19 were included in the dataset. The prospective study material was composed of cDNA or gDNA derived from T cells, B-cell-depleted T cells, or PBMCs. Beyond this particular receptor, the publication reports: Clinical and demographic metadata were provided uncurated, with the amount varying by source and participant.

Only a few counts were recorded for this clone. It lacks a known antigen. No per-base quality is available; no much larger clone lies one base away. Whole blood was collected in K2EDTA tubes by collaborating institutions according to the institutions' own protocols. Collaborator samples were shipped for TCRbeta analysis as frozen whole blood, isolated PBMCs, or DNA extracted from either sample type. TCRbeta CDR3 regions were amplified from genomic DNA by means of the immunoSEQ Assay, a bias-controlled multiplex PCR. In the original analysis: The number of nucleated cells in each sample was estimated by amplification of reference gene primers within the assay. Sequence reads were collapsed and filtered to measure the absolute abundance of every unique TCRbeta CDR3 rearrangement. For each sample, productive Simpson clonality was calculated as the square root of Simpson's diversity index over productive rearrangements. The clones in this table, taken by TCRdb from immuneACCESS, are in-frame only. Not every clone is retained; where verified, under half of the shortfall comes from an unresolved V gene, and the cause of the rest is unknown. V and J calls and clone size come straight from that table; D and trimming were deduced from the DNA. The sample table contains some 130,000 clones; only one count was recorded for about 89% of them. Of the sample, around 3% is held by the ten largest clones.

Via the germline V gene (reference sequence), CDR1 is LGHDT and CDR2 YNNKEL. V trim: 3 bases; J trim: 2 bases; unmatched bases: 9. The cysteine opens and the phenylalanine closes a CDR3 of 18 amino acids. Of the read, only the CDR3 DNA is kept; its 54 bases are in frame from base 1. The rearranged chain carries TRBV3-1 (or the pseudogene TRBV3-2) and TRBJ2-2, with 10 bases matching TRBD1. The sequence derives from a man aged 55 to 70 with active or convalescent COVID-19. Sequenced: peripheral blood. This receptor carries the CDR3 CASSHKPTGGGNTGELFF. The nucleotides read TGTGCCAGCAGCCACAAACCGACAGGGGGCGGAAACACCGGGGAGCTGTTTTTT.